The entry that follows covers one TCR beta chain sequence. The method was immunoSEQ multiplex PCR; TCRdb's version includes in-frame clones alone and lacks a portion of them. The sample holds 100,000 to 150,000 clones, roughly four fifths seen once. V dropped 5 bases and J dropped 6; count of bases not matched to a gene: 8. The CDR3 has 15 residues. The V gene's germline CDR1 is KGHSH and CDR2 LQKENI. These data originate in a study of blood T cell repertoires in COVID-19. Study summary: Acute and convalescent COVID-19 samples came from the United States, Italy and Spain. PBMCs, B-cell-depleted T cells, or T cells were the source of the cDNA or gDNA that made up the material.

The clonotype was recovered from a man aged 55 to 70 with acute or convalescent COVID-19. Sequenced sample: peripheral blood. The chain carries TRBV18 and TRBJ2-1; 9 bases line up with TRBD1. Written as DNA, the CDR3 is TGTGCCAGCTCATCGCCGGGGACAGGGCTCAATGAGCAGTTCTTC. Its translation: CASSSPGTGLNEQFF. Full variable domain (outside the CDR3, taken from reference TRBV18 and TRBJ2-1): NAGVMQNPRHLVRRRGQEARLRCSPMKGHSHVYWYRQLPEEGLKFMVYLQKENIIDESGMPKERFSAEFPKEGPSILRIQQVVRGDSAAYFCASSSPGTGLNEQFFGPGTRLTVL.